One sample yielded the 25 T cell receptor beta chains listed below, sequenced in a study of prognosis after radiotherapy for stage I lung cancer (dated by TCRdb to the early 2020s). Reads for this sample came from an Illumina HiSeq 3000. The TCR beta CDR3 region was amplified from genomic DNA by two rounds of multiplex PCR. In the first PCR round, primers specific to each TRBV and TRBJ gene were used, and the primer sequences were filed in Chinese patent CN105087789A. TCRdb reran the public reads through fastp at Q25 and MiXCR, keeping productive beta chains. CDR3 protein sequences are deduplicated, and each keeps its most common genes and DNA. This sample lists around 59,000 distinct CDR3 sequences; 26% were detected once. The ten largest clones capture more than 6.5% of the sample. The material sequenced was PBMCs, taken before or after stereotactic body radiation therapy (not recorded which). Every receptor here comes from a donor of 50 years or more with non-small cell lung cancer.

This clonotype was observed once. This CDR3 is missing its conserved last phenylalanine or tryptophan, likely due to a read error. J is TRBJ1-2 and V is TRBV6-5; D not resolved. This CDR3 has 14 amino acids. V lost 6 bases and J 8 bases, leaving 19 bases between the germline ends. Per the germline V gene, CDR1 is MNHEY and CDR2 is SVGAGI. The chain's CDR3 is CASSYEVPGRGYTL. The CDR3 nucleotides read TGTGCCAGCAGCTACGAGGTTCCCGGGCGGGGCTACACCCTC.

Of note for this clonotype: Germline and junction disagree at one end, which may indicate a read error. The J gene is TRBJ1-5, the V gene TRBV20-1; D remains unclear. This CDR3 comprises 14 residues. In germline, CDR1 is DFQATT, CDR2 SNEGSKA (reference sequence). Here the CDR3 reads CSASGKASNQPQHF. The DNA of the CDR3 is TGTAGTGCTTCGGGAAAGGCCAGCAATCAGCCCCAGCATTTT.

Turning to this clonotype: A clone one base away is much larger, so this may be a read error. The chain carries TRBV5-1 and TRBJ2-5; D remains unclear. The CDR3 extends over 13 amino acids. The V gene lost 0 bases and the J gene lost 3 bases, with 6 bases spanning the gap. Germline CDR1 SGHRS, CDR2 YFSETQ. CDR3 nucleotides: TGCGCCAGCAGCTTGGTTACAGAAGAGACCCAGTACTTC. Translated, it gives CASSLVTEETQYF.

There are many counts of this clonotype. V is TRBV24-1 and J is TRBJ2-1; D is unclear. The CDR3 runs to 12 residues. V shed 3 bases and J shed 8 bases, with 7 bases lying between them. Germline values: CDR1 KGHDR, CDR2 SFDVKD. In DNA, the CDR3 is TGTGCCACCAGTGATGCGCCCCATGAGCAGTTCTTC. Encoded protein: CATSDAPHEQFF.

The chain joins TRBV5-6 to TRBJ1-4, with 7 bases aligning to TRBD1. The germline CDR1 and CDR2 sequences are SGHDT and YYEEEE. There are 16 residues in the CDR3. Trimming cost V 2 bases and J 7 bases; bases outside gene matches: 11. CDR3 in DNA: TGTGCCAGCAGCTTTGAGGGGGCGTTTGAGGCTGAAAAACTGTTTTTT. Protein sequence: CASSFEGAFEAEKLFF.

This clonotype appeared many times. The CDR3 reads CASSQDLDYQPQHF. The CDR3 DNA sequence: TGCGCCAGCAGCCAAGATCTTGACTATCAGCCCCAGCATTTT. The chain carries TRBV4-1 and TRBJ1-5; D is unclear. The CDR3 has 14 amino acids. The V end lost 0 bases, the J end lost 5 bases, and 8 bases lay between the germline ends. CDR1 and CDR2 (germline): MGHRA, YSYEKL.

This clonotype was counted at least ten times. The chain links TRBV12-3 or TRBV12-4 to TRBJ2-5; unclear D gene. V was shortened by 7 bases and J by 4 bases, with 16 bases between the two germline ends. The CDR3 has 14 residues. The CDR3 is CASNRNGIGETQYF. The DNA of the CDR3 is TGTGCCAGCAACCGGAACGGAATCGGAGAGACCCAGTACTTC.

This clonotype was observed many times. The CDR3 coding sequence is TGCGCCAGCAGCTCCAAGGGATCCCAGGGGCAGTTCTTC. As protein: CASSSKGSQGQFF. This chain links TRBV4-1 with TRBJ2-1, with D perhaps matching TRBD1 (5 bases). V was pared by 5 bases and J by 12 bases, with 17 bases between. This CDR3 has 13 amino acids. The germline gives CDR1 MGHRA, CDR2 YSYEKL.

The chain employs TRBV20-1 and TRBJ2-7; TRBD2 might be the D (6 bases). The V end lost 3 bases, the J end lost 0 bases, and 18 bases lay between the germline ends. Germline V lookup: CDR1 DFQATT, CDR2 SNEGSKA (reference sequence). This CDR3 contains 16 residues. CDR3: CSARSLARGGSYEQYF. The DNA of the CDR3 is TGCAGTGCTAGGTCCTTGGCGCGGGGTGGCTCCTACGAGCAGTACTTC.

In regard to this clonotype: One end of the junction does not line up with germline, which may come from a read error. J is TRBJ2-7 and V is TRBV6-1, with 7 nucleotides matching TRBD1. The CDR3 is made up of 14 amino acids. CDR1 is MNHNS, CDR2 SASEGT, per germline. The chain's CDR3 is CASTAGGKKHEKYF. CDR3 bases: TGTGCCAGCACGGCAGGGGGAAAAAAGCACGAGAAGTACTTC.

This clonotype was found many times. The chain has TRBV4-3 and TRBJ2-1, with 12 bases lining up with TRBD1. The V segment lost 4 bases and the J segment 5 bases; nucleotides outside the gene matches: 3. Looked up from germline, CDR1 is LGHNA and CDR2 is YSLEER. This CDR3 has 15 residues. This CDR3 is CASSRGQGAHNEQFF. Here the CDR3 DNA reads TGCGCCAGCAGCCGGGGACAGGGGGCCCACAATGAGCAGTTCTTC.

As to this clonotype: A far bigger clonotype differs at one base, so this is likely a read error. This rearrangement joins TRBV6-2 or TRBV6-3 to TRBJ1-5, with 7 bases fitting TRBD1. CDR1 is MNHEY, CDR2 SVGEGT, per germline. V shed 7 bases, J shed 8 bases, and the junction held 14 bases outside the gene matches. The CDR3 is made up of 15 amino acids. The CDR3 loop is CASTRDSRPWEPQHF. The CDR3 DNA is TGTGCCAGCACTCGGGACAGCAGGCCCTGGGAGCCCCAGCATTTT.

Regarding this clonotype: Since a much larger clone is just one base distant, this may be a read error. The gene calls are TRBV10-3 and TRBJ2-6; D is possibly TRBD1 (6 bases). Trimming stripped 5 bases from V and 6 bases from J, with 17 bases between. The CDR3 loop spans 16 amino acids. The germline CDR1 and CDR2 sequences are ENHRY and SYGVKD. In DNA, the CDR3 is TGTGCCATCAGTCCCACAGGGCAGGCTGTGGCCAACGTCCTGACTTTC. Its translation is CAISPTGQAVANVLTF.

This clonotype was counted a few times. A read error likely explains this, since a far larger clone differs by one base. This chain uses TRBV6-2 or TRBV6-3 with TRBJ2-2; D is ambiguous. This CDR3 has 14 amino acids. Germline lookup yields CDR1 MNHEY and CDR2 SVGEGT. This CDR3 is CASAPRKNTWELFF. The CDR3 DNA reads as TGTGCCAGCGCTCCGCGGAAAAACACCTGGGAGCTGTTTTTT.

This clonotype was found a few times. It may be a read error: a sequence one base away is much more abundant. The chain combines TRBV10-3 with TRBJ2-3; the match to TRBD2 covers 12 bases. CDR1 is ENHRY and CDR2 is SYGVKD in the germline V gene. The CDR3 loop spans 17 amino acids. The V and J ends lost 1 base and 4 bases, in that order; junction bases with no gene match: 6. CDR3 sequence (DNA): TGTGCCATCAGTGAGTACCTAGCGGGGGGGCAATCAGATACGCAGTATTTT. It translates to CAISEYLAGGQSDTQYF.

Regarding this clonotype: This could be a read error, since a much larger clone is one nucleotide away. The V and J genes are TRBV9 and TRBJ2-3, with TRBD2 identical over 9 bases. The CDR3 consists of 15 residues. CDR1 is SGDLS, CDR2 YYNGEE, per germline. CDR3 region: CASSVGSGGTDKQYF. CDR3 DNA sequence: TGTGCCAGCAGCGTAGGCAGCGGGGGGACAGATAAGCAGTATTTT.

This clonotype was counted ten times or more. The genes are TRBV2 and TRBJ1-4; 8 nucleotides line up with TRBD1. V gave up 4 bases and J gave up 7 bases; unmatched junction bases: 5. This CDR3 is 14 amino acids long. The germline V gene has CDR1 SNHLY and CDR2 FYNNEI. CDR3 in amino acids: CASSAGTGTEKLFF. Here the CDR3 DNA reads TGTGCCAGCAGTGCCGGGACAGGCACTGAAAAACTGTTTTTT.

In its sample, this clonotype was seen many times. This sequence joins TRBV20-1 and TRBJ1-1; no reliable D call. Germline V lookup: CDR1 DFQATT, CDR2 SNEGSKA (reference sequence). Deletions cut 2 bases from V and 2 bases from J, with 6 bases between. CDR3 length: 12 residues. The CDR3 is CSARNINTEAFF. The DNA for the CDR3 is TGCAGTGCTAGAAATATAAACACTGAAGCTTTCTTT.

About this clonotype itself: It may be a read error: a sequence one base away is much more abundant. The V gene is TRBV9, the J gene TRBJ1-1; no clear D. This CDR3 comprises 15 residues. Germline-derived CDR1 and CDR2 are SGDLS and YYNGEE. CDR3 DNA sequence: TGTGCCAGCAGCGTAGGCAACCTCATGAACATTGAAGCTTTCTTT. Its translation: CASSVGNLMNIEAFF.

This clonotype was seen repeatedly, ten times or more. This chain connects TRBV19 to TRBJ2-5; 7 bases fit TRBD1. V shed 6 bases, J shed 4 bases, and the junction held 5 bases outside the gene matches. CDR1 and CDR2 (germline): LNHDA, SQIVND (reference sequence). This CDR3 has 13 amino acids. The CDR3 bases are TGTGCCAGTAGGCGACAGGGTGGAGAGACCCAGTACTTC. The encoded protein is CASRRQGGETQYF.

At least ten counts were recorded for this clonotype. This chain connects TRBV20-1 to TRBJ2-3; no clear D. CDR3 length: 13 amino acids. In germline, CDR1 is DFQATT, CDR2 SNEGSKA (reference sequence). V was clipped by 1 base and J by 2 bases, with 7 bases between them. This chain's CDR3 is CSARVPPTDTQYF. In DNA form, the CDR3 reads TGCAGTGCTAGAGTGCCACCCACAGATACGCAGTATTTT.

This clonotype was seen at least ten times. The genes are TRBV2 and TRBJ2-1; 9 nucleotides match TRBD1. This CDR3 contains 13 residues. CDR1 is SNHLY and CDR2 is FYNNEI in the germline V gene. The CDR3 here is CAISGQGHNEQFF. CDR3 DNA sequence: TGTGCTATATCCGGACAGGGGCACAATGAGCAGTTCTTC.

To note about this clonotype: One end of the junction does not line up with germline, which may come from a read error. This chain links TRBV6-1 with TRBJ1-1; D uncertain. CDR1 is MNHNS, CDR2 SASEGT, per germline. The CDR3 sequence is 14 residues long. The CDR3 region is CANSERVGNTEAFF. The CDR3 DNA reads as TGTGCCAACAGTGAACGGGTGGGGAACACTGAAGCTTTCTTT.

Details on this clonotype: A read error may produce the germline difference seen at one junction end. J is TRBJ2-3 and V is TRBV2; 7 nucleotides align to TRBD2. Looked up from germline, CDR1 is SNHLY and CDR2 is FYNNEI. CDR3 length: 15 residues. CDR3: CASSDGRGCTDTQYF. In DNA form, the CDR3 reads TGTGCCAGCAGTGATGGGCGGGGGTGCACCGATACGCAGTATTTT.

This clonotype was counted ten times or more. This chain joins TRBV28 and TRBJ1-1; 9 nucleotides agree with TRBD1. The CDR3 covers 15 residues. V lost 6 bases and J lost 4; bases outside the gene matches: 9. Germline values: CDR1 MDHEN, CDR2 SYDVKM. In nucleotides, the CDR3 is TGTGCCAGCAGCCCCGGGACAGGGTGGGGCACTGAAGCTTTCTTT. This sequence encodes CASSPGTGWGTEAFF.